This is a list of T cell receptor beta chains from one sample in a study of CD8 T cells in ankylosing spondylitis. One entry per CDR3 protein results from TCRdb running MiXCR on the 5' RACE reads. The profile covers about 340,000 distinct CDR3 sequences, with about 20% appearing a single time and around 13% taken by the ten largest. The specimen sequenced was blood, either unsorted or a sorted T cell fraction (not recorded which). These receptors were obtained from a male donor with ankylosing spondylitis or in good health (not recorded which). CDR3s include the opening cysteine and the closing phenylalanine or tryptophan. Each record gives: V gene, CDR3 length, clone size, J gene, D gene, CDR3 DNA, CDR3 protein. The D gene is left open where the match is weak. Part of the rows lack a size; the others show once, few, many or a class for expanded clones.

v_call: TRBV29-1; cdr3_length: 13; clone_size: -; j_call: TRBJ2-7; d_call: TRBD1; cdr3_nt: TGCAGCGTTAGGACAGGGGACACCTACGAGCAGTACTTC; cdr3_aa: CSVRTGDTYEQYF
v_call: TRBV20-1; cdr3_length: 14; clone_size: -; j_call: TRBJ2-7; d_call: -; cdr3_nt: TGCAGTGTTCCCGTGGTACGAAGAACCTACGAGCAGTACTTC; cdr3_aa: CSVPVVRRTYEQYF
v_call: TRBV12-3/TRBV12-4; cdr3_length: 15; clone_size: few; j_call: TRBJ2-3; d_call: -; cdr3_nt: TGTGCCAGCAGTTTAGGGGCCCAGGGTTATCCTACGCAGTATTTT; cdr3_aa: CASSLGAQGYPTQYF
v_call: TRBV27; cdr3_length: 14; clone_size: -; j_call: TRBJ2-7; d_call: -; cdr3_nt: TGTGCCAGCAGTCCATCCGGGGCCGGCTACGAGCAGTACTTC; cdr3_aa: CASSPSGAGYEQYF
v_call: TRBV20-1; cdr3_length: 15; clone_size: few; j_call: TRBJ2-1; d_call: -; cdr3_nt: TGCAGTGCTAGAGATAGATCAGGGTGGTACAATGAGCAGTTCTTC; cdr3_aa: CSARDRSGWYNEQFF
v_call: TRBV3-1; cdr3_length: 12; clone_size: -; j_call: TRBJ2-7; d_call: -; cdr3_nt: TGTGCCAGCAGCCATGTGAACTACGAGCAGTACTTC; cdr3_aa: CASSHVNYEQYF
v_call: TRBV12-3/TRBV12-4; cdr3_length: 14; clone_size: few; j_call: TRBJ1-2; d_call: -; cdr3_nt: TGTGCCATCGTTCGGGGACTCCTAAACTATGGCTACACCTTC; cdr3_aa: CAIVRGLLNYGYTF
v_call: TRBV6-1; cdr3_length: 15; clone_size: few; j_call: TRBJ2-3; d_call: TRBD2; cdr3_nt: TGTGCCAGCAGCCCAACCGGGGGGGTTGGGGATACGCAGTATTTT; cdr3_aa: CASSPTGGVGDTQYF
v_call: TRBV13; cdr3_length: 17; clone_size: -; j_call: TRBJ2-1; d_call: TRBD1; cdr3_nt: TGTGCCAGCAGCTCGACCACAGGGGGCGGCTCCTACAATGAGCAGTTCTTC; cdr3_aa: CASSSTTGGGSYNEQFF
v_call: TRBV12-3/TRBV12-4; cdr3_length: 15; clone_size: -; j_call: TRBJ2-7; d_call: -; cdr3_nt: TGTGCCAGCAGTTTACGGGGCCAACTCCCCTACGAGCAGTACTTC; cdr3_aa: CASSLRGQLPYEQYF
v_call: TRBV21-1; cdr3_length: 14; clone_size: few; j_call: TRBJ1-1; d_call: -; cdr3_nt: TGTGCCAGCAGCAAAGTTAGAGCCTACACTGAAGCTTTCTTT; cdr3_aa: CASSKVRAYTEAFF
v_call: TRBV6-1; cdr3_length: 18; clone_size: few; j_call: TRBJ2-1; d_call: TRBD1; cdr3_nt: TGTGCCAGCAGTATGACAGGGGCCACCCCGGAAACGAACAATGAGCAGTTCTTC; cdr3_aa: CASSMTGATPETNNEQFF
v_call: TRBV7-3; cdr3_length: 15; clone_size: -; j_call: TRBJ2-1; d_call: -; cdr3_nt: TGTGCCAGCAGCTTAACAGAGGGGGGGTGGGATGAGCAGTTCTTC; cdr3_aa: CASSLTEGGWDEQFF
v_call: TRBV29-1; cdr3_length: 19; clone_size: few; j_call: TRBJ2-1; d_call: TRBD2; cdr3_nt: TGCAGCGTTGAAGATGGACTAGCGGGGGGACTTATCGCCTACAATGAGCAGTTCTTC; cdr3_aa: CSVEDGLAGGLIAYNEQFF
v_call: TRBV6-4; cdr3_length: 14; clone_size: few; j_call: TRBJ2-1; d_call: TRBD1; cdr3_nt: TGTGCCAGCAGTTCGGGACAGGGCAGCAATGAGCAGTTCTTC; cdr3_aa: CASSSGQGSNEQFF
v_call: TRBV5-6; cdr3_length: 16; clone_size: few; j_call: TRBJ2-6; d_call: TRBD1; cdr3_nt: TGTGCCAGCAGGTGGGGACAGGGGGCTGGGGCCAACGTCCTGACTTTC; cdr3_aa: CASRWGQGAGANVLTF
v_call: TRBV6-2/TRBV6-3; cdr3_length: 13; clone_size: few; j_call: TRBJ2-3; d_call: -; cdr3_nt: TGTGCCAGCAGTTACCCGGGAACAGATACGCAGTATTTT; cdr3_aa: CASSYPGTDTQYF
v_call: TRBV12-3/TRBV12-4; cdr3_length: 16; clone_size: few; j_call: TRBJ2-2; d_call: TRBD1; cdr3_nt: TGTGCCAGCAGCAACGAGGACAGGGTCTACACCGGGGAGCTGTTTTTT; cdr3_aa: CASSNEDRVYTGELFF
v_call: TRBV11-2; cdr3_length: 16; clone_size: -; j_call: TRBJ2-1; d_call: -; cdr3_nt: TGTGCCAGCAGCTTACAACTCCCACACCCCTACAATGAGCAGTTCTTC; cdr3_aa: CASSLQLPHPYNEQFF
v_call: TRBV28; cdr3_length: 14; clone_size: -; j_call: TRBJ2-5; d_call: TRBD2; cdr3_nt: TGTGCCAGCAGTTTGGAACCGGGAGGGGAGACCCAGTACTTC; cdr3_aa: CASSLEPGGETQYF
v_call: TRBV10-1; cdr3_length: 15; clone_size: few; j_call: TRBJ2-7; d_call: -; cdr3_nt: TGCGCCAGCAGTGACACCGGGACGGACGTCAACGAGCAGTACTTC; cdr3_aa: CASSDTGTDVNEQYF
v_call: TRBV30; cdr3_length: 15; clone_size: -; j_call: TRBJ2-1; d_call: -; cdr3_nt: TGTGCCTGGGGTGATAGACAGGACTCCTACAATGAGCAGTTCTTC; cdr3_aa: CAWGDRQDSYNEQFF
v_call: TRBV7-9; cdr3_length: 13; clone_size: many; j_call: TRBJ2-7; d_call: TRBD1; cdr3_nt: TGTGCCAGCAGCTCACAGGGGGCGAACGAGCAGTACTTC; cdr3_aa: CASSSQGANEQYF
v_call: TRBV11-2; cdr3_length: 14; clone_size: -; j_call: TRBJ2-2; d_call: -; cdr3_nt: TGTGCCAGCAGCTTAGCCGAATCCCCCGGGGAGCTGTTTTTT; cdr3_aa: CASSLAESPGELFF
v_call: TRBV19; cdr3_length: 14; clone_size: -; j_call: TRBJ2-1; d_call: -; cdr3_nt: TGTGCCAGTAGTATAGATCGTCTAGGGAATGAGCAGTTCTTC; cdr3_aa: CASSIDRLGNEQFF
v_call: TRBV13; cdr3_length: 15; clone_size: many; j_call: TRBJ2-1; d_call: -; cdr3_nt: TGTGCCAGCAGTTTGGAGGGGCAGGAATACAATGAGCAGTTCTTC; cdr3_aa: CASSLEGQEYNEQFF
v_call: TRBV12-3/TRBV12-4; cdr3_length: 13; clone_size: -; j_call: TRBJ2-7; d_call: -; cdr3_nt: TGTGCCAGCACCATTGACGGGTACTACGAGCAGTACTTC; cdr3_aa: CASTIDGYYEQYF
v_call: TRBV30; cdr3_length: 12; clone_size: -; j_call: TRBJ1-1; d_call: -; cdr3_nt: TGTGCCTGGTGGAGCAGTAACACTGAAGCTTTCTTT; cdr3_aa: CAWWSSNTEAFF
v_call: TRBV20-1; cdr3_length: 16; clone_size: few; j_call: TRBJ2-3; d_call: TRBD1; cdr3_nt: TGCAGTGCTAGAGAGACAGGGGGCGCGGTCACAGATACGCAGTATTTT; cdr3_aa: CSARETGGAVTDTQYF
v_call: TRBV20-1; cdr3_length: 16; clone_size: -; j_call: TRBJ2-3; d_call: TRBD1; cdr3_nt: TGCAGTGCTCCGCCACCACGGGACAGGGGTCCTTATACGCAGTATTTT; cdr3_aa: CSAPPPRDRGPYTQYF
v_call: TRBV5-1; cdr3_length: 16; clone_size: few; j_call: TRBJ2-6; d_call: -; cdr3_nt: TGCGCCAGCAGCTTGGACGGAGGGACTGGGGCCAACGTCCTGACTTTC; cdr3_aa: CASSLDGGTGANVLTF
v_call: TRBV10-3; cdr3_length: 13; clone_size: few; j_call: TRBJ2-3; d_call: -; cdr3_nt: TGTGCCGCCGCAGGGGTCCGCACAGATACGCAGTATTTT; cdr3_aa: CAAAGVRTDTQYF
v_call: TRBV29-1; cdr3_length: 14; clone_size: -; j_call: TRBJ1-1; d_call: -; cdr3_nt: TGCAGCGTTGAAGAAGGGTGGGGGGACACTGAAGCTTTCTTT; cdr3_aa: CSVEEGWGDTEAFF
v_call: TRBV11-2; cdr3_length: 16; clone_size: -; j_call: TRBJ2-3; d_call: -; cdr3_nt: TGTGCCAGCAGCTCCGGGGAGGGGGCGCTTACAGATACGCAGTATTTT; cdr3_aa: CASSSGEGALTDTQYF
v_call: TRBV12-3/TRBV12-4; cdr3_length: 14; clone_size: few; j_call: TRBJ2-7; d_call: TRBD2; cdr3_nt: TGTGCCAGCACCTCGGGACTAGCGGCGGGCGAGCAGTACTTC; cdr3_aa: CASTSGLAAGEQYF
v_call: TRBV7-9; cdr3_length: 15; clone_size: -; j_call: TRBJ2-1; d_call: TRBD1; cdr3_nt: TGTGCCAGCAGCTTAGCGACTGACAGGGTGGATGAGCAGTTCTTC; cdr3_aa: CASSLATDRVDEQFF
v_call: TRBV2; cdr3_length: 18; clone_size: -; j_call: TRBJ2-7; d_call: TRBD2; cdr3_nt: TGTGCCAGCAGTCCCACCCCCGCCCGGACTAGCGGGGGATACGAGCAGTACTTC; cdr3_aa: CASSPTPARTSGGYEQYF
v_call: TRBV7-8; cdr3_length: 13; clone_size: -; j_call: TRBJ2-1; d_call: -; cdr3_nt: TGTGCCAGCAACCGAGGGGGTAGCAATGAGCAGTTCTTC; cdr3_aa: CASNRGGSNEQFF
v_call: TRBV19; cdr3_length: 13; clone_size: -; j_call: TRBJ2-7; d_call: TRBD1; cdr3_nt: TGTGCCAGTAGTGCCAGGGGGCTCGGAGAGCAGTACTTC; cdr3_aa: CASSARGLGEQYF
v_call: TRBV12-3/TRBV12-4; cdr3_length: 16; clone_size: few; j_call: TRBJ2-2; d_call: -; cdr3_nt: TGTGCCAGCATCCAGGGGCTAGCCGGGCTCTCCGGGGAGCTGTTTTTT; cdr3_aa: CASIQGLAGLSGELFF
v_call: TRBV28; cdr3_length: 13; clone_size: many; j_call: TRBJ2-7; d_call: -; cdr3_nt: TGTGCCAGCAGCGGCGTGAGCTCCTACGAGCAGTACTTC; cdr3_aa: CASSGVSSYEQYF
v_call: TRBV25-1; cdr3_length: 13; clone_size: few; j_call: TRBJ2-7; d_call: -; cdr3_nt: TGTGCCAGCAGTGGAGGTTGGGGAGGAGAGCAGTACTTC; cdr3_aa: CASSGGWGGEQYF
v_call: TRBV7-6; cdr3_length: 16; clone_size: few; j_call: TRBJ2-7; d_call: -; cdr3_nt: TGTGCCAGCAGCTCACGACCCGACGGTCTCTCCTACGAGCAGTACTTC; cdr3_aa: CASSSRPDGLSYEQYF
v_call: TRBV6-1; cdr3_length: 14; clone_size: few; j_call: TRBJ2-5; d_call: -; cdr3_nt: TGTGCCAGCAAACCGGGATCCAACCGGGAGACCCAGTACTTC; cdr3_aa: CASKPGSNRETQYF
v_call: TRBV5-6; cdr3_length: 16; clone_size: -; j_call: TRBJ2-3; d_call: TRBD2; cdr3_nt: TGTGCCAGCAGCGAGGAACTAGCGGGGCTCACAGATACGCAGTATTTT; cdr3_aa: CASSEELAGLTDTQYF
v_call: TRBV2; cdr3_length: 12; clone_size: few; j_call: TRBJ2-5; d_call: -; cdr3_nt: TGTGCCAGCAGTGATCTCAAGGAGACCCAGTACTTC; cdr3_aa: CASSDLKETQYF
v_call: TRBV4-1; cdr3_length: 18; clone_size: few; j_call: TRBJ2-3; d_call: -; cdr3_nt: TGCGCCAGCAGCCAAGTAGTATCACTAGCAGGGGTGGCAGATACGCAGTATTTT; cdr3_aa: CASSQVVSLAGVADTQYF
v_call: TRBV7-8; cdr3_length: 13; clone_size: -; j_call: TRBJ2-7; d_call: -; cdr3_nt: TGTGCCAGCAGCTTAGAAGTCAACACCAAGCAGTACTTC; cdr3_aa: CASSLEVNTKQYF
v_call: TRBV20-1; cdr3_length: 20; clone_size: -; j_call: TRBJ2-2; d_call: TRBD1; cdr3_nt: TGCTGCTTCTGGGTCCTTCCCCTCCTCACTACAGGGGAACTCACCGGGGAGCTGTTTTTT; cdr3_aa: CCFWVLPLLTTGELTGELFF
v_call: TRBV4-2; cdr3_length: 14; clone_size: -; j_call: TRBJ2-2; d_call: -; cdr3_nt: TGTGCCAGCAGCCAAGTGGGGGGAACCGGGGAGCTGTTTTTT; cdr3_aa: CASSQVGGTGELFF
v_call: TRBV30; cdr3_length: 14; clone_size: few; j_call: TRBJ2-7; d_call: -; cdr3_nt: TGTGCCTGGAGCGATGGGGGGCTGGCCTACGAGCAGTACTTC; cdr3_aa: CAWSDGGLAYEQYF
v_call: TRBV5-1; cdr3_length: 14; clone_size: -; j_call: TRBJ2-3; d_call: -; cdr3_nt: TGCGCCAGCAGCTTGAGCAGCCGCACAGATACGCAGTATTTT; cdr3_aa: CASSLSSRTDTQYF
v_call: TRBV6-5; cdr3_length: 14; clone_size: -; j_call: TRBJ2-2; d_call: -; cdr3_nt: TGTGCCAGCAGTTACGGGAGAGAGGCCGGGGAGCTGTTTTTT; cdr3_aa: CASSYGREAGELFF
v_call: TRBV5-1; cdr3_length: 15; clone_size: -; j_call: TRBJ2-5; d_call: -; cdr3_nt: TGCGCCGCCCCGGGGGGCCCAAGATTACAAGAGACCCAGTACTTC; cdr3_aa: CAAPGGPRLQETQYF
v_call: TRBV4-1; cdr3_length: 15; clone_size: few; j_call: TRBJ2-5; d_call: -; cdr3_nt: TGCGCCAGCAGCCAATCTACAGGACTTCAAGAGACCCAGTACTTC; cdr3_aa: CASSQSTGLQETQYF
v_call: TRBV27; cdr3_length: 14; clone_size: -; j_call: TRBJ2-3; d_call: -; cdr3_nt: TGTGCCAGCAGTTATGAGCCGGCCACAGATACGCAGTATTTT; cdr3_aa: CASSYEPATDTQYF
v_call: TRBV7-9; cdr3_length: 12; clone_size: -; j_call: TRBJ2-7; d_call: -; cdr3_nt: TGTGCCAGCAGTTTAAGACAGGACGAGCAGTACTTC; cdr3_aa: CASSLRQDEQYF